This T cell receptor beta chain was profiled in a study of T cells in Graves' hyperthyroidism and ophthalmopathy. Broader study findings: A median roughly six months before onset, the model predicted ophthalmopathy.

TCR beta CDR3 regions were amplified from RNA transcripts. During a first-round RT-PCR of the TCR CDR3, the HTBI primer set was used. TCRdb analysed the multiplex PCR reads with MiXCR anew, one entry per CDR3 protein. This sample has 350,000 to 500,000 distinct CDR3 sequences, with approximately 15% found just once. Uncontrolled infection, other autoimmune disease, pregnancy and lactation each barred patients from inclusion. Thyroid ultrasound and orbital computed tomography, with clinical symptoms and serum thyroxine and TRAb, informed diagnoses. PBMCs were collected from an approximately 9.5 ml volume of fresh peripheral blood. Points on this clonotype: Antigen unknown.

This CDR3 is built from 14 residues. Germline V CDR1 and CDR2: MNHEY, SVGAGI. V gave up 4 bases and J gave up 5 bases, with 11 bases separating them. The receptor comes from a woman aged 18-29 years with Graves' hyperthyroidism. This chain links TRBV6-5 with TRBJ2-2; D is uncertain. The specimen sequenced was blood. The CDR3 reads CASSSIAATGELFF. CDR3 bases: TGTGCCAGCAGTTCCATAGCAGCAACCGGGGAGCTGTTTTTT.